The 4 T cell receptor beta chains given below trace back to one sample, sequenced in a study of cytomegalovirus exposure and HLA in healthy donors. The assay was immunoSEQ multiplex PCR, and TCRdb's table has in-frame clones only and misses some. Of 71,000 or so clones in the sample, approximately 94% were seen once. Specimen: PBMCs. All receptors come from a woman aged 18-29 years in good health and CMV-seronegative.

V usage is TRBV6-5 and J usage is TRBJ2-1, with 8 positions matching TRBD2. This CDR3 comprises 13 residues. Per germline, CDR1 MNHEY and CDR2 SVGAGI. Trimming took 5 bases from V and 6 from J; bases not matched to a gene: 3. The CDR3 bases are TGTGCCAGCAGTGGGGCGGGGGGCAATGAGCAGTTCTTC. Translated: CASSGAGGNEQFF.

This clone was picked up one time. The genes are TRBV5-1 and TRBJ2-3; perhaps TRBD1 as D (5 bases). Germline V gene sequence: CDR1 SGHRS, CDR2 YFSETQ. Trimming cost V 0 bases and J 2 bases, with 13 bases left between them. This CDR3 region has 16 residues. This chain's CDR3 is CASSLVHRRVTDTQYF. CDR3 DNA: TGCGCCAGCAGCTTGGTACACAGGAGAGTCACAGATACGCAGTATTTT.

The rearrangement joins TRBV4-1 to TRBJ2-7; possibly TRBD1 for D (6 bases). The CDR3 consists of 15 residues. Trimming cost V 1 base and J 2 bases, with 12 bases left between them. Germline V gene data show CDR1 as MGHRA and CDR2 as YSYEKL. The CDR3 spells CASSQGADSTYEQYF. The CDR3 coding sequence is TGCGCCAGCAGCCAAGGGGCGGACAGCACCTACGAGCAGTACTTC.

The chain uses TRBV7-3 and TRBJ2-6; possible D gene TRBD1, 5 bases. The CDR3 runs 20 residues. The germline CDR1 and CDR2 sequences are SGHTA and FQGTGA. The V and J ends lost 5 bases and 0 bases respectively, with 23 bases between them. CDR3 in amino acids: CASSPKPLWQGHSGANVLTF. The CDR3 DNA reads TGTGCCAGCAGCCCAAAACCCCTGTGGCAGGGCCACTCTGGGGCCAACGTCCTGACTTTC.